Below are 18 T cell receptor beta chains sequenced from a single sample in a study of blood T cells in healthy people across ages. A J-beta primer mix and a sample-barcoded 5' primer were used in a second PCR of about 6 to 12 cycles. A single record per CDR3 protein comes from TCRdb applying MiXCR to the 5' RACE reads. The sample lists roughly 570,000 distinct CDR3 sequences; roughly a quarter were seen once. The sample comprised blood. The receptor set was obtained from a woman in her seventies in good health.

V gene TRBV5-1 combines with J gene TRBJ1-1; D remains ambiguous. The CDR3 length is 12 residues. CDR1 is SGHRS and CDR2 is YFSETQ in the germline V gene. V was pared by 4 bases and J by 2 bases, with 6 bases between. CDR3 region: CASSHSNTEAFF. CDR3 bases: TGCGCCAGCAGCCACAGTAACACTGAAGCTTTCTTT. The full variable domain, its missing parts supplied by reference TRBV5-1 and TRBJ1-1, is KAGVTQTPRYLIKTRGQQVTLSCSPISGHRSVSWYQQTPGQGLQFLFEYFSETQRNKGNFPGRFSGRQFSNSRSEMNVSTLELGDSALYLCASSHSNTEAFFGQGTRLTVV.

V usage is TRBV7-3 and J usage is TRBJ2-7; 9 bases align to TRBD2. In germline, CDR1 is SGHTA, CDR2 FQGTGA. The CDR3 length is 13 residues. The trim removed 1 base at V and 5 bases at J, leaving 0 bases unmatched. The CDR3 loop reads CASSLIAGDEQYF. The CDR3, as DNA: TGTGCCAGCAGCTTAATAGCGGGAGACGAGCAGTACTTC.

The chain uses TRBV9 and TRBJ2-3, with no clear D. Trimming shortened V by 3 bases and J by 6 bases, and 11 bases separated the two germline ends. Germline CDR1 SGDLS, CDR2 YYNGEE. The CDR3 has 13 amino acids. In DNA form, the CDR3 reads TGTGCCAGCAGCGATGGAAGCTCTGATACGCAGTATTTT. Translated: CASSDGSSDTQYF.

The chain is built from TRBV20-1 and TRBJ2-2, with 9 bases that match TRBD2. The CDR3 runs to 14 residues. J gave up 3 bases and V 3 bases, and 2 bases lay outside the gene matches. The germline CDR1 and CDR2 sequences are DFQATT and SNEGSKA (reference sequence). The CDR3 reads CSARRGGDTGELFF. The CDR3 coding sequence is TGCAGTGCTAGGCGGGGGGGTGACACCGGGGAGCTGTTTTTT.

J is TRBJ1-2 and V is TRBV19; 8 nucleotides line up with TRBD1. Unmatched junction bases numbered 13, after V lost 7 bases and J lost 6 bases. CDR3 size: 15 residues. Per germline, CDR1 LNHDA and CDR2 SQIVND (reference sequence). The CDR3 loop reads CASNKGRQGADGYTF. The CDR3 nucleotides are TGTGCCAGTAATAAAGGACGGCAGGGGGCGGATGGCTACACCTTC.

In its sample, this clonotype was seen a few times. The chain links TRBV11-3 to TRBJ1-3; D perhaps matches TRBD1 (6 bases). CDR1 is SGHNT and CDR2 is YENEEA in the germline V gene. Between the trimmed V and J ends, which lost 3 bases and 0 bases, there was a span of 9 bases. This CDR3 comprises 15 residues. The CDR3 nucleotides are TGTGCCAGCAGCTTCGGACAGTTCTCTGGAAACACCATATATTTT. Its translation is CASSFGQFSGNTIYF.

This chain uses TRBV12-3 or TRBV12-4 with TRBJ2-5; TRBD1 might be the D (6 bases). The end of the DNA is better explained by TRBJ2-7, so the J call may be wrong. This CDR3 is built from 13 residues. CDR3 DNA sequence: TGTGCCAGCAGTTACACGACAGGTTACGAGCAGTACTTC. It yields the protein CASSYTTGYEQYF.

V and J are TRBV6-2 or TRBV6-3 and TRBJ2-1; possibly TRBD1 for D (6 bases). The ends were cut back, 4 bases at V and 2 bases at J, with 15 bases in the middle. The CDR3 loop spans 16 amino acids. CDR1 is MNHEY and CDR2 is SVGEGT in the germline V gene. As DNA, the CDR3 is TGTGCCAGCAGTTCTTCCAGGGGCCTAACCTACAATGAGCAGTTCTTC. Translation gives CASSSSRGLTYNEQFF.

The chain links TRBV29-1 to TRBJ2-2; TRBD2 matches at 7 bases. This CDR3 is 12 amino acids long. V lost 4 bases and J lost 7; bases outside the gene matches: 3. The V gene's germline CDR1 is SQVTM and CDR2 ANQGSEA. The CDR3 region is CSVVSGGGELFF. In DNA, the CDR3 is TGCAGCGTTGTCTCGGGGGGCGGGGAGCTGTTTTTT.

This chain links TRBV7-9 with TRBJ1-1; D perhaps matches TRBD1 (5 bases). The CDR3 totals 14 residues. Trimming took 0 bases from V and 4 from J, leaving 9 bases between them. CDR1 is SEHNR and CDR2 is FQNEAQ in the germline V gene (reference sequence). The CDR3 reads CASSLARGSTEAFF. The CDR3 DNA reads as TGTGCCAGCAGCTTAGCGAGGGGAAGCACTGAAGCTTTCTTT.

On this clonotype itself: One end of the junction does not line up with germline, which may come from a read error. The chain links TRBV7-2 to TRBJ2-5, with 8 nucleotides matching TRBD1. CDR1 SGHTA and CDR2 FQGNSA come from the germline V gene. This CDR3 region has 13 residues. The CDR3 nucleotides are TGTGCCAGCAGCTTAGTTGAAACCGGGACAGGCTCCTTC. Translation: CASSLVETGTGSF.

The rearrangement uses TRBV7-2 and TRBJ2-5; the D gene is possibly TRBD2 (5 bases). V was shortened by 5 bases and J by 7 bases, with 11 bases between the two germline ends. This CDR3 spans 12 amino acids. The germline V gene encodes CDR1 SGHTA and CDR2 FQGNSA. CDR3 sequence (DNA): TGTGCCAGCAGCGAACTTGAGGGGACCCAGTACTTC. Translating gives CASSELEGTQYF.

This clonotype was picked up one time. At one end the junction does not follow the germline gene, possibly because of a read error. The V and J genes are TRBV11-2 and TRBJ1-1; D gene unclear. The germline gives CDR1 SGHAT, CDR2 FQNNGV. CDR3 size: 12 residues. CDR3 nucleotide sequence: TGTGCCAGCAACTTAGGGAGGACTGAAGCTTTCTTT. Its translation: CASNLGRTEAFF.

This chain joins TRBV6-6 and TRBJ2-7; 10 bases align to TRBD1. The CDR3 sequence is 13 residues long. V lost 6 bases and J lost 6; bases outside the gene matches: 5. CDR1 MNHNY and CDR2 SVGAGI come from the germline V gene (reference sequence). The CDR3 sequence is CASSRGQGGEQYF. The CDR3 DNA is TGTGCCAGCAGCCGCGGACAGGGGGGCGAGCAGTACTTC.

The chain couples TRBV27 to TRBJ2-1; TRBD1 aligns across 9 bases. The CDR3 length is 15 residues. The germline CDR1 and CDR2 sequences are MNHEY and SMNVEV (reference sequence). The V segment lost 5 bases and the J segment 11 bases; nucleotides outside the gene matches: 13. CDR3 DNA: TGTGCCAGCAGTACCCCGGGACAGGGACATGAAAAGCAGTTCTTC. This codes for CASSTPGQGHEKQFF.

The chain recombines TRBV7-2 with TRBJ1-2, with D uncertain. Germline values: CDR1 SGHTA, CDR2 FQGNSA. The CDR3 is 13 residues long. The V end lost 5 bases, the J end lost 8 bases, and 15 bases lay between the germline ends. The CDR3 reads CASSPAPRQGYTF. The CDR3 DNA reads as TGTGCCAGCAGCCCAGCTCCCAGGCAAGGCTACACCTTC.

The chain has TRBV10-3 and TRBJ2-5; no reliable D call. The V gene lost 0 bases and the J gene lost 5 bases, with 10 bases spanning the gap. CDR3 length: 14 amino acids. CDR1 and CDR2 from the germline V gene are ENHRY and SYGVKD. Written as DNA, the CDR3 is TGTGCCATCAGTGAGTCGGGCCGTCGGGAGACCCAGTACTTC. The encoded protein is CAISESGRRETQYF.

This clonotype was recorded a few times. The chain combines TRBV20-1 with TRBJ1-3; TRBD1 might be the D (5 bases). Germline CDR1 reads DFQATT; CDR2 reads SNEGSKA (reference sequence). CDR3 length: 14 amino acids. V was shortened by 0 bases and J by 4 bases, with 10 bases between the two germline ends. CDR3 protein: CSAREGGAGNTIYF. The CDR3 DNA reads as TGCAGTGCTAGAGAGGGGGGTGCCGGAAACACCATATATTTT.